This is a list of T cell receptor beta chains from one sample in a study of T cell responses to AZD1222 COVID-19 vaccine. TCRdb keeps only in-frame clones here, not all; method: immunoSEQ multiplex PCR. The data show over 55,000 clones, 84% seen once. Sequenced here: peripheral blood, sampled on day 0 of AZD1222 vaccination. The origin of the receptors is an adult in good health. Both conserved end residues are part of each CDR3. A D gene is named only where the DNA matches it firmly. Size values are once, few and many counts, or a class for expanded clones, and some rows have none.

v_gene	abundance	j_gene	d_gene	CDR3nt	CDR3aa
TRBV4-3	few	TRBJ2-7	.	TGCGCCAGCAGCCAAGGTGTTGGGCAGACCTACGAGCAGTACTTC	CASSQGVGQTYEQYF
TRBV7-2	.	TRBJ1-4	TRBD1	TGTGCCAGCAGCTTAAACAGGGGGCGTGAAAAACTGTTTTTT	CASSLNRGREKLFF
TRBV24-1	.	TRBJ2-7	TRBD1	TGTGCCACCAGTGATTACCGGGACAGGGGGCGTAACGAGCAGTACTTC	CATSDYRDRGRNEQYF
TRBV15	once	TRBJ1-3	.	TGTGCCACCAGCAGAGATTTGGGGGGCTCATTTGGAAACACCATATATTTT	CATSRDLGGSFGNTIYF
TRBV6-2/TRBV6-3	.	TRBJ2-3	TRBD2	TGTGCCAGCAGTCTCCGGGACTACGGCACAGATACGCAGTATTTT	CASSLRDYGTDTQYF
TRBV11-2	.	TRBJ2-5	.	TGTGCCAGCAGCTTAAGTGTGGAGACCCAGTACTTC	CASSLSVETQYF
TRBV30	.	TRBJ1-5	.	TGTGCCTGGAGTCCTCTTCGGACAGCCCTAGGCAATCAGCCCCAGCATTTT	CAWSPLRTALGNQPQHF
TRBV3-1/TRBV3-2	once	TRBJ1-1	TRBD1	TGTGCCAGCAGCCTTTGGACAGGGATGATGAACACTGAAGCTTTCTTT	CASSLWTGMMNTEAFF
TRBV5-1	.	TRBJ2-3	.	TGCGCCAGCAGCTTAGGACAGAACACAGATACGCAGTATTTT	CASSLGQNTDTQYF
TRBV12-3/TRBV12-4	.	TRBJ2-7	.	TGTGCCAGCAGTGTAGCACCACAGGGTAGCCAGTACTTC	CASSVAPQGSQYF
TRBV18	.	TRBJ2-7	TRBD1	TGTGCCAGCTCTCCACAGGGGTGGGTGTACGAGCAGTACTTC	CASSPQGWVYEQYF
TRBV7-2	.	TRBJ2-2	.	TGTGCCAGCACCCCGGGACTCCCGCGGACCGGGGAGCTGTTTTTT	CASTPGLPRTGELFF
TRBV10-1	.	TRBJ2-1	TRBD1	TGCGCCAGCAGTGAGCTTAGGTCACAGGGGGAGGTGGATGAGCAGTTCTTC	CASSELRSQGEVDEQFF
TRBV5-1	.	TRBJ2-7	TRBD1	TGCGCCAGTTCAACGGGACAGGGCTACGAGCAGTACTTC	CASSTGQGYEQYF